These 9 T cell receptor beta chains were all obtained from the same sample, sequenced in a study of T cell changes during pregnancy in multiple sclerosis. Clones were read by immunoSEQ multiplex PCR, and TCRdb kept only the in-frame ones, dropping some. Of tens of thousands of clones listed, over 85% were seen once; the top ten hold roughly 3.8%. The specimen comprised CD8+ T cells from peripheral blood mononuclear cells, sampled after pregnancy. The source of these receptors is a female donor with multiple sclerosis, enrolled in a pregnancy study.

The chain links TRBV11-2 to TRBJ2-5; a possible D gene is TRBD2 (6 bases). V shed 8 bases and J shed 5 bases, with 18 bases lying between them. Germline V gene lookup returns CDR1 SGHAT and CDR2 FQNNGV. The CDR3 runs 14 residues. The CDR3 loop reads CASGIEEGRETQYF. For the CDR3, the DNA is TGTGCCAGCGGAATTGAGGAGGGGAGGGAGACCCAGTACTTC. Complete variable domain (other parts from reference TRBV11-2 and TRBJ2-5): EAGVAQSPRYKIIEKRQSVAFWCNPISGHATLYWYQQILGQGPKLLIQFQNNGVVDDSQLPKDRFSAERLKGVDSTLKIQPAKLEDSAVYLCASGIEEGRETQYFGPGTRLLVL.

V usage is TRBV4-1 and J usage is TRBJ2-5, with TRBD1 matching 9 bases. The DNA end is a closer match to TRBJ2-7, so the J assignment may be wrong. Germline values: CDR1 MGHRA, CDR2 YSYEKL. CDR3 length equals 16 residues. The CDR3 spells CASSQGGDRVTYEQYF. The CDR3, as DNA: TGCGCCAGCAGCCAGGGTGGGGACAGGGTGACCTACGAGCAGTACTTC.

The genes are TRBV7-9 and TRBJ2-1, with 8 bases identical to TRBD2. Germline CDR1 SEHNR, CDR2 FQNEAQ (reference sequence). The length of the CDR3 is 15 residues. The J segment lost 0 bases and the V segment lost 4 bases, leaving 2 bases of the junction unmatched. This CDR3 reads CASSSGGSSYNEQFF. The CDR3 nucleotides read TGTGCCAGCAGCTCGGGGGGGAGCTCCTACAATGAGCAGTTCTTC.

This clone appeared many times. The CDR3 region is CASSLVGEMDTIYF. In DNA, the CDR3 is TGTGCCAGCAGCTTAGTTGGGGAGATGGACACCATATATTTT. J is TRBJ1-3 and V is TRBV7-2; D is uncertain. Per the germline V gene, CDR1 is SGHTA and CDR2 is FQGNSA. The V end was cut by 1 base, the J end by 8 bases, with 12 bases between. There are 14 residues in the CDR3.

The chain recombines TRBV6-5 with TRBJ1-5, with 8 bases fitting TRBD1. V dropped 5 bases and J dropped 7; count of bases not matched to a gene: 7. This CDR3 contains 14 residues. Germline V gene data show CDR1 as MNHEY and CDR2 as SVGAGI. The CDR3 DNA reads TGTGCCAGCAGTAACGGACAGGGAAGGCAGCCCCAGCATTTT. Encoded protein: CASSNGQGRQPQHF.

CDR3 loop: CASSFSGGDFGLTEAFF. The DNA of the CDR3 is TGTGCCAGCAGTTTCTCTGGGGGCGATTTTGGTTTAACTGAAGCTTTCTTT. The rearrangement links TRBV27 to TRBJ1-1, with D possibly matching TRBD1 (6 bases). Per germline, CDR1 MNHEY and CDR2 SMNVEV (reference sequence). The germline V and J ends were trimmed by 3 bases and 5 bases, with 22 bases remaining between them. This CDR3 has 17 residues.

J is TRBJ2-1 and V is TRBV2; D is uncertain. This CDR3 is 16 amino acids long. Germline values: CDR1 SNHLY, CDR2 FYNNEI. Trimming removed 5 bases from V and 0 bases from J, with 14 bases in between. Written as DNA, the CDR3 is TGTGCCAGCAGTTCTACCGCCAAGAGCTCCTACAATGAGCAGTTCTTC. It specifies CASSSTAKSSYNEQFF.

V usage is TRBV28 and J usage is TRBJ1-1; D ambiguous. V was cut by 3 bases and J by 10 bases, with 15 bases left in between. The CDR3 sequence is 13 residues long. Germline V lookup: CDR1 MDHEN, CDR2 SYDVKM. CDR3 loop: CASSFFGGWRAFF. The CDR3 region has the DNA TGTGCCAGCAGTTTTTTCGGAGGCTGGAGAGCTTTCTTT.

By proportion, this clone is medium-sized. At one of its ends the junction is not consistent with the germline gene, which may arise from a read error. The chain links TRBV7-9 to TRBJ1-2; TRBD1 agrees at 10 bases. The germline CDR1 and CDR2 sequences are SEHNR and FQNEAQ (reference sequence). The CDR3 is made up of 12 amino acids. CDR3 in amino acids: CASSSDRGLPIF. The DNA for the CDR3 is TGTGCCAGCAGCTCCGACAGGGGGCTTCCCATCTTC.